This TCR beta chain was identified in a study of response to subunit inactivated influenza vaccine. V trimming: 8 bases; J trimming: 10 bases; junction bases outside the gene matches: 9. The germline V gene encodes CDR1 MDHEN and CDR2 SYDVKM. This CDR3 is built from 14 residues. This clonotype showed up just a few times. Its antigen is not identified. MiXCR, applied by TCRdb to the RT-PCR reads, yields one record per CDR3 protein. This table holds around 300,000 distinct CDR3 sequences, approximately 20% found once. Study observations and caveats: Each seasonal influenza vaccination, the authors suggested, recruits few new T cells.

This sequence joins TRBV28 and TRBJ1-6; TRBD1 aligns across 9 bases. The clonotype comes from a man between 50 and 75 years old who received an inactivated influenza vaccine. The source was PBMCs from blood, collected about 20 months after vaccination. The CDR3 nucleotides read TGTGCCAGCCAGACAGGACAGGGGAACTCACCCCTCCACTTT. Amino acid sequence: CASQTGQGNSPLHF. Complete variable domain (other parts from reference TRBV28 and TRBJ1-6): DVKVTQSSRYLVKRTGEKVFLECVQDMDHENMFWYRQDPGLGLRLIYFSYDVKMKEKGDIPEGYSVSREKKERFSLILESASTNQTSMYLCASQTGQGNSPLHFGNGTRLTVT.